This record concerns one TCR beta chain sequence. Its antigen is currently unknown. The data derive from a study of PD-1 blockade in classical Hodgkin lymphoma. Study as a whole: Patients were treated with nivolumab at 3 mg/kg, and this was given intravenously every 2 weeks. Study conclusions and caveats: Compared with healthy donors, newly diagnosed patients reportedly showed lower baseline TCR diversity. Complete responders started with a diversity level that resembled newly diagnosed patients at baseline. The CD4+ diversity rise by C4D1 was clearest in complete responders.

Time point of the sample: cycle 4 day 1 (C4D1), after 5 to 7 weeks of nivolumab. Every patient was affected by relapse after autologous stem cell transplantation, while exposure to brentuximab vedotin was not uniform. TCRdb's copy holds only in-frame clones and misses some; the assay was immunoSEQ multiplex PCR. This sample has 50,000 to 65,000 clones, with around 90% found just once. Material: peripheral blood mononuclear cells (PBMCs), obtained before the fourth cycle of nivolumab. This receptor was identified in a human donor with classical Hodgkin lymphoma.

CDR3 DNA sequence: TGTGCCAGCAGCTCGCGATATGAACAAAACATTCAGTACTTC. This encodes CASSSRYEQNIQYF. The genes are TRBV21-1 and TRBJ2-4; TRBD2 is the table's D call, not checked against the DNA. TRBV21-1 is reported as a pseudogene. The CDR3 consists of 14 residues.